These T cell receptor beta chains were read from a single sample in a study of T cells in localized non-small cell lung cancer. Data came from immunoSEQ multiplex PCR; TCRdb stores just in-frame clones and leaves some out. This sample yields 25,000 to 35,000 clones, of which approximately 90% are seen a single time; approximately 13% belongs to the top ten. The input for sequencing was peripheral blood, taken before any cancer treatment. All receptors come from a female donor older than 55 with stage III squamous cell lung carcinoma. Each CDR3 is given with its conserved first and last residue. Fields, in order: J gene, V gene, D gene, clone size, CDR3 protein, CDR3 DNA. A D gene is named only where the DNA matches it firmly. Where a row states a size, it is once, few, many or the class of an expanded clone; other rows omit it.

j_gene: TRBJ2-1; v_gene: TRBV5-4; d_gene: TRBD2; abundance: -; CDR3aa: CASSMGSGSWDEQFF; CDR3nt: TGTGCCAGCAGCATGGGGAGCGGGAGCTGGGATGAGCAGTTCTTC
j_gene: TRBJ2-7; v_gene: TRBV19; d_gene: -; abundance: once; CDR3aa: CASSIGPGATYEQYF; CDR3nt: TGTGCCAGTAGTATAGGGCCAGGGGCGACCTACGAGCAGTACTTC
j_gene: TRBJ2-7; v_gene: TRBV18; d_gene: -; abundance: -; CDR3aa: CASSSSETYEQYF; CDR3nt: TGTGCCAGCTCATCGAGCGAGACCTACGAGCAGTACTTC
j_gene: TRBJ2-2; v_gene: TRBV4-1; d_gene: -; abundance: -; CDR3aa: CASSHGLGNTGELFF; CDR3nt: TGCGCCAGCAGCCATGGATTGGGGAACACCGGGGAGCTGTTTTTT
j_gene: TRBJ1-2; v_gene: TRBV28; d_gene: -; abundance: -; CDR3aa: CASISTVTRGYTF; CDR3nt: TGTGCCAGCATCTCGACGGTAACTAGGGGCTACACCTTC
j_gene: TRBJ1-1; v_gene: TRBV7-2; d_gene: TRBD1; abundance: -; CDR3aa: CASSLGGPPGQANTEAFF; CDR3nt: TGTGCCAGCAGCTTAGGGGGGCCACCGGGACAGGCGAACACTGAAGCTTTCTTT
j_gene: TRBJ1-5; v_gene: TRBV28; d_gene: -; abundance: -; CDR3aa: CASRGGGSSFSNQPQHF; CDR3nt: TGTGCCAGCAGGGGAGGAGGGTCGAGCTTTAGCAATCAGCCCCAGCATTTT
j_gene: TRBJ2-3; v_gene: TRBV28; d_gene: TRBD2; abundance: once; CDR3aa: CASSFGQAGIDTQYF; CDR3nt: TGTGCCAGCAGTTTTGGGCAAGCGGGAATCGATACGCAGTATTTT
j_gene: TRBJ1-3; v_gene: TRBV19; d_gene: -; abundance: -; CDR3aa: CASSIGQPSTGNTIYF; CDR3nt: TGTGCCAGTAGTATAGGGCAGCCCTCCACTGGAAACACCATATATTTT
j_gene: TRBJ1-2; v_gene: TRBV15; d_gene: -; abundance: -; CDR3aa: CATSRDGYGYTF; CDR3nt: TGTGCCACCAGCAGAGATGGGTATGGCTACACCTTC
j_gene: TRBJ2-4; v_gene: TRBV28; d_gene: -; abundance: few; CDR3aa: CASSSVAKNIQYF; CDR3nt: TGTGCCAGCAGTTCTGTAGCCAAAAACATTCAGTACTTC
j_gene: TRBJ2-1; v_gene: TRBV19; d_gene: -; abundance: -; CDR3aa: CASSTEVSYNEQFF; CDR3nt: TGTGCCAGTAGTACTGAGGTCTCCTACAATGAGCAGTTCTTC
j_gene: TRBJ2-1; v_gene: TRBV5-1; d_gene: -; abundance: -; CDR3aa: CASSPDNEQFF; CDR3nt: TGCGCCAGCAGCCCGGACAATGAGCAGTTCTTC
j_gene: TRBJ1-2; v_gene: TRBV5-1; d_gene: -; abundance: -; CDR3aa: CASSLGGSGYTF; CDR3nt: TGCGCCAGCAGCTTGGGGGGGTCTGGCTACACCTTC
j_gene: TRBJ2-2; v_gene: TRBV4-1; d_gene: -; abundance: -; CDR3aa: CASSQGDNTGELFF; CDR3nt: TGCGCCAGCAGCCAAGGGGACAACACCGGGGAGCTGTTTTTT
j_gene: TRBJ2-2; v_gene: TRBV27; d_gene: -; abundance: -; CDR3aa: CASSLSERLANTGELFF; CDR3nt: TGTGCCAGCAGTTTATCCGAGCGGCTCGCGAACACCGGGGAGCTGTTTTTT
j_gene: TRBJ2-2; v_gene: TRBV11-1; d_gene: TRBD2; abundance: -; CDR3aa: CASSPRVAGAGELFF; CDR3nt: TGTGCCAGCAGCCCGCGTGTAGCGGGAGCCGGGGAGCTGTTTTTT
j_gene: TRBJ1-5; v_gene: TRBV29-1; d_gene: -; abundance: -; CDR3aa: CSVSSGFNQPQHF; CDR3nt: TGCAGCGTTTCTTCAGGGTTCAATCAGCCCCAGCATTTT
j_gene: TRBJ2-1; v_gene: TRBV18; d_gene: TRBD2; abundance: -; CDR3aa: CASSPTSGVDNEQFF; CDR3nt: TGTGCCAGCTCACCCACTAGCGGGGTTGACAATGAGCAGTTCTTC
j_gene: TRBJ2-7; v_gene: TRBV4-1; d_gene: TRBD2; abundance: -; CDR3aa: CASSQGQGEGYEQYF; CDR3nt: TGCGCCAGCAGTCAAGGCCAAGGGGAGGGTTACGAGCAGTACTTC
j_gene: TRBJ1-6; v_gene: TRBV2; d_gene: -; abundance: -; CDR3aa: CASTFLTGPNSPLHF; CDR3nt: TGTGCCAGCACGTTCTTAACAGGACCGAATTCACCCCTCCACTTT
j_gene: TRBJ2-3; v_gene: TRBV2; d_gene: TRBD2; abundance: -; CDR3aa: CASSEARGSYGEADTQYF; CDR3nt: TGTGCCAGCAGTGAAGCGCGGGGGTCCTACGGGGAGGCAGATACGCAGTATTTT
j_gene: TRBJ2-1; v_gene: TRBV28; d_gene: TRBD1; abundance: -; CDR3aa: CASSLPSSTGSHEQFF; CDR3nt: TGTGCCAGCAGTTTACCCTCATCGACAGGGTCCCATGAGCAGTTCTTC
j_gene: TRBJ1-5; v_gene: TRBV28; d_gene: -; abundance: -; CDR3aa: CASSILRGNQPQHF; CDR3nt: TGTGCCAGCAGTATCCTCAGGGGTAATCAGCCCCAGCATTTT
j_gene: TRBJ1-5; v_gene: TRBV6-1; d_gene: -; abundance: -; CDR3aa: CASAGGQSNQPQHF; CDR3nt: TGTGCCAGCGCGGGAGGGCAGTCAAATCAGCCCCAGCATTTT
j_gene: TRBJ2-2; v_gene: TRBV5-1; d_gene: -; abundance: -; CDR3aa: CASSFFGRANTGELFF; CDR3nt: TGCGCCAGCAGCTTCTTTGGCAGGGCGAACACCGGGGAGCTGTTTTTT
j_gene: TRBJ2-7; v_gene: TRBV30; d_gene: -; abundance: -; CDR3aa: CAWTVTGYEQYF; CDR3nt: TGTGCCTGGACAGTTACAGGCTACGAGCAGTACTTC
j_gene: TRBJ2-1; v_gene: TRBV7-9; d_gene: TRBD2; abundance: -; CDR3aa: CASSPGLANNEQFF; CDR3nt: TGTGCCAGCAGCCCGGGACTAGCGAACAATGAGCAGTTCTTC
j_gene: TRBJ2-1; v_gene: TRBV6-5; d_gene: -; abundance: -; CDR3aa: CASSYSPSVENEQFF; CDR3nt: TGTGCCAGCAGTTACTCCCCTAGCGTGGAGAATGAGCAGTTCTTC
j_gene: TRBJ2-7; v_gene: TRBV7-9; d_gene: -; abundance: -; CDR3aa: CASSLGGSTYEQYF; CDR3nt: TGTGCCAGCAGCTTAGGGGGGAGTACTTACGAGCAGTACTTC
j_gene: TRBJ2-5; v_gene: TRBV7-2; d_gene: -; abundance: once; CDR3aa: CASSLGKQETQYF; CDR3nt: TGTGCCAGCAGCTTAGGGAAACAAGAGACCCAGTACTTC
j_gene: TRBJ2-1; v_gene: TRBV7-7; d_gene: -; abundance: -; CDR3aa: CASSLAADYNEQFF; CDR3nt: TGTGCTAGCAGCTTAGCGGCTGACTACAATGAGCAGTTCTTC
j_gene: TRBJ1-3; v_gene: TRBV6-5; d_gene: TRBD1; abundance: -; CDR3aa: CASSRDSSGNTIYF; CDR3nt: TGTGCCAGCAGTCGGGACAGCTCTGGAAACACCATATATTTT
j_gene: TRBJ1-3; v_gene: TRBV4-1; d_gene: TRBD1; abundance: -; CDR3aa: CASSPGTGLPLSGNTIYF; CDR3nt: TGCGCCAGCAGCCCCGGGACAGGGCTCCCTCTCTCTGGAAACACCATATATTTT
j_gene: TRBJ1-1; v_gene: TRBV5-1; d_gene: -; abundance: -; CDR3aa: CASSLVMADTEAFF; CDR3nt: TGCGCCAGCAGCTTGGTGATGGCAGACACTGAAGCTTTCTTT
j_gene: TRBJ2-1; v_gene: TRBV6-5; d_gene: TRBD2; abundance: -; CDR3aa: CASSFSGSSYNEQFF; CDR3nt: TGTGCCAGCAGTTTCAGCGGGAGCTCCTACAATGAGCAGTTCTTC
j_gene: TRBJ1-2; v_gene: TRBV2; d_gene: -; abundance: -; CDR3aa: CASSYTGTPQYGYTF; CDR3nt: TGTGCCAGCAGCTATACCGGGACCCCCCAATATGGCTACACCTTC
j_gene: TRBJ2-7; v_gene: TRBV7-9; d_gene: TRBD2; abundance: -; CDR3aa: CASSSPPRAGDPYEQYF; CDR3nt: TGTGCCAGCAGCTCGCCGCCCCGTGCGGGGGATCCCTACGAGCAGTACTTC
j_gene: TRBJ1-1; v_gene: TRBV9; d_gene: -; abundance: -; CDR3aa: CASSGRGGTEAFF; CDR3nt: TGTGCCAGCAGCGGCAGGGGTGGGACTGAAGCTTTCTTT
j_gene: TRBJ2-7; v_gene: TRBV6-6; d_gene: TRBD2; abundance: -; CDR3aa: CASSYSGRAWEQYF; CDR3nt: TGTGCCAGCAGTTACAGCGGGAGGGCCTGGGAGCAGTACTTC
j_gene: TRBJ1-2; v_gene: TRBV4-3; d_gene: -; abundance: -; CDR3aa: CASSQDLRTVIYGYTF; CDR3nt: TGCGCCAGCAGCCAAGATCTCAGGACGGTGATTTATGGCTACACCTTC
j_gene: TRBJ2-1; v_gene: TRBV5-1; d_gene: TRBD1; abundance: -; CDR3aa: CASSADRGLYNEQFF; CDR3nt: TGCGCCAGCAGCGCGGACAGGGGGCTCTACAATGAGCAGTTCTTC
j_gene: TRBJ1-2; v_gene: TRBV29-1; d_gene: TRBD1; abundance: -; CDR3aa: CSDQTGDGYTF; CDR3nt: TGCAGCGACCAGACAGGGGATGGCTACACCTTC
j_gene: TRBJ2-7; v_gene: TRBV2; d_gene: -; abundance: -; CDR3aa: CASSGARDNYEQYF; CDR3nt: TGTGCCAGCAGTGGGGCGCGGGACAACTACGAGCAGTACTTC
j_gene: TRBJ2-1; v_gene: TRBV4-3; d_gene: -; abundance: once; CDR3aa: CASSQEESRGNEQFF; CDR3nt: TGCGCCAGCAGCCAAGAGGAGAGCAGAGGCAATGAGCAGTTCTTC
j_gene: TRBJ1-5; v_gene: TRBV28; d_gene: TRBD1; abundance: -; CDR3aa: CASSLLGGGGQPQHF; CDR3nt: TGTGCCAGCAGTTTATTAGGAGGGGGCGGTCAGCCCCAGCATTTT
j_gene: TRBJ2-3; v_gene: TRBV5-1; d_gene: TRBD2; abundance: once; CDR3aa: CASSFASGGDTQYF; CDR3nt: TGCGCCAGCAGCTTCGCTAGCGGGGGGGATACGCAGTATTTT
j_gene: TRBJ2-7; v_gene: TRBV18; d_gene: TRBD2; abundance: -; CDR3aa: CASSPQSGGAYYEQYF; CDR3nt: TGTGCCAGCTCACCACAAAGCGGGGGGGCCTACTACGAGCAGTACTTC
j_gene: TRBJ2-5; v_gene: TRBV6-5; d_gene: TRBD1; abundance: -; CDR3aa: CASSSNRGLETQYF; CDR3nt: TGTGCCAGCAGTTCGAACAGGGGGCTGGAGACCCAGTACTTC
j_gene: TRBJ2-6; v_gene: TRBV11-2; d_gene: TRBD1; abundance: -; CDR3aa: CASSRPGQGVFSGANVLTF; CDR3nt: TGTGCCAGCAGCCGGCCGGGACAGGGGGTTTTTTCTGGGGCCAACGTCCTGACTTTC
j_gene: TRBJ1-1; v_gene: TRBV18; d_gene: -; abundance: medium-sized; CDR3aa: CASSPPSRGSNTEAFF; CDR3nt: TGTGCCAGCTCACCACCAAGTAGGGGGTCGAACACTGAAGCTTTCTTT